This note documents a single T cell receptor beta chain sequence. The data were obtained in a study of technical replicates of blood from several donors. Only in-frame clones appear in the TCRdb table, and some are missing; sequencing was by immunoSEQ multiplex PCR. The sample consists of 75,000 to 100,000 clones, 95% of them appearing once. V was shortened by 2 bases and J by 2 bases, with 22 bases between the two germline ends. The CDR3 length is 18 residues. CDR1 and CDR2 from the germline V gene are MGHRA and YSYEKL. This sequence originates from a human donor in good health. The rearrangement uses TRBV4-1 and TRBJ2-7, with D hard to call. Sequenced material: T cells isolated from PBMCs. The CDR3 DNA reads TGCGCCAGCAGCCAACCCCATTCGTCCCCAGGCCATACCTACGAGCAGTACTTC. Amino acids: CASSQPHSSPGHTYEQYF.